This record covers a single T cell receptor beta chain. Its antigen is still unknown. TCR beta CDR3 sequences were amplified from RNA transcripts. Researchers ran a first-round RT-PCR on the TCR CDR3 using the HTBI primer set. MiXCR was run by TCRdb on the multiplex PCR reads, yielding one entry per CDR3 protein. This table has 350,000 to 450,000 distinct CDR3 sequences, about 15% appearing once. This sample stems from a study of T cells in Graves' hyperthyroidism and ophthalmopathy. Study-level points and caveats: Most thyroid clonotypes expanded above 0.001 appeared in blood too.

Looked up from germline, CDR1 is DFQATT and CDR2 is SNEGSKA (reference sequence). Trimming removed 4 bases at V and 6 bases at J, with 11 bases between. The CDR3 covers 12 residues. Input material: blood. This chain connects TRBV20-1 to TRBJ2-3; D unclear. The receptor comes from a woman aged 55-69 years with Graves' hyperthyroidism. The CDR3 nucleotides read TGCAGTGCTAAAGATTTGGAGGATACGCAGTATTTT. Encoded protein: CSAKDLEDTQYF.